This TCR beta chain originates from a study of blood T cells in healthy people across ages. Findings of the study overall: Older age coincided with a roughly linear decline in TCR beta diversity per million T cells. Unknown donor CMV status possibly confounded expanded clonotype changes.

Using a J-beta primer mix together with a sample-barcoded 5' primer, a second PCR was run for roughly 7 to 12 cycles. No fewer than 3 million CDR3-containing paired-end reads came from each sample. TCRdb re-analysed the 5' RACE reads in MiXCR, keeping a single row per CDR3 protein. This table has over a million distinct CDR3 sequences, about 25% appearing once. The trim removed 4 bases at V and 4 bases at J, leaving 9 bases unmatched. The germline gives CDR1 MNHEY, CDR2 SMNVEV (reference sequence). This CDR3 is built from 15 residues. There are a few counts of this clonotype. The antigen remains unidentified. A further study also used this sample, focusing on T cells of mothers and their children.

This rearrangement joins TRBV27 to TRBJ1-2, with TRBD1 matching over 7 bases. The specimen sequenced was blood. The clonotype comes from a girl aged 2-9 years in good health. The CDR3 DNA reads TGTGCCAGCAGTTCGAAGGGACAGAAACGCTATGGCTACACCTTC. This codes for CASSSKGQKRYGYTF.